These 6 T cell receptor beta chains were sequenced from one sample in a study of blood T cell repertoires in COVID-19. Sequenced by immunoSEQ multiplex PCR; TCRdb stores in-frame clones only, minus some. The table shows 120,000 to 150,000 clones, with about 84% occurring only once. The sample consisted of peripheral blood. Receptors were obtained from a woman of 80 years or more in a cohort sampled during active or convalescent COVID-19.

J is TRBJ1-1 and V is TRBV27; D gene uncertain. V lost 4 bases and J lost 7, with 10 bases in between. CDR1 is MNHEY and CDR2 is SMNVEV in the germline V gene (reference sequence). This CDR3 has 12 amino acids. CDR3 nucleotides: TGTGCCAGCAGTTCCCCCGAGGGTGAAGCTTTCTTT. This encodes CASSSPEGEAFF.

Written as DNA, the CDR3 is TGTGCCAGCATATTCGGGGGTTGCTCTGGAAACACCATATATTTT. Amino acid sequence: CASIFGGCSGNTIYF. This chain links TRBV9 with TRBJ1-3; TRBD1 might be the D (5 bases). CDR1 is SGDLS, CDR2 YYNGEE, per germline. The CDR3 spans 15 residues. V lost 6 bases and J 0 bases, leaving 13 bases between the germline ends.

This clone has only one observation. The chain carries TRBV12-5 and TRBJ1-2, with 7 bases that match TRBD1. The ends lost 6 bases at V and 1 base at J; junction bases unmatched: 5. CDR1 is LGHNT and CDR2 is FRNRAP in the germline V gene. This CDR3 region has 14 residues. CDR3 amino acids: CASGLTGNNYGYTF. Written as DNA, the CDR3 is TGTGCTAGTGGCCTGACAGGGAATAACTATGGCTACACCTTC. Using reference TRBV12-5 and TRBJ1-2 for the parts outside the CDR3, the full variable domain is DARVTQTPRHKVTEMGQEVTMRCQPILGHNTVFWYRQTMMQGLELLAYFRNRAPLDDSGMPKDRFSAEMPDATLATLKIQPSEPRDSAVYFCASGLTGNNYGYTFGSGTRLTVV.

The CDR3 DNA reads as TGTGCCAGCAGTTTAGGGACAGGGGGTTATAATTCACCCCTCCACTTT. It yields the protein CASSLGTGGYNSPLHF. The rearrangement uses TRBV27 and TRBJ1-6; 11 nucleotides align to TRBD1. The germline CDR1 and CDR2 sequences are MNHEY and SMNVEV (reference sequence). V was pared by 2 bases and J by 4 bases, with 1 base of the junction left unmatched. This CDR3 has 16 residues.

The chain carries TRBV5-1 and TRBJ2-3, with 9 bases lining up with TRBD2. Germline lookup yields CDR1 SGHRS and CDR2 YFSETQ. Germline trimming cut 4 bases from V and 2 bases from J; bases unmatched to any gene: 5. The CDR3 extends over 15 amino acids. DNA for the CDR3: TGCGCCAGCAGCCTGTTAGCGGGGGCCACAGATACGCAGTATTTT. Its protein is CASSLLAGATDTQYF.

The chain's CDR3 is CASSEPTGQKWNGYTF. The DNA for the CDR3 is TGTGCCAGCAGCGAACCAACAGGGCAGAAATGGAATGGCTACACCTTC. J is TRBJ1-2 and V is TRBV21-1; the table's D call, TRBD1, was not checked against the DNA. TRBV21-1 is a pseudogene segment. The CDR3 loop spans 16 amino acids.